A selection of T cell receptor beta chains follows, all from one sample in a study of T-cell reconstitution after alpha-beta-depleted transplantation in children. TCRdb passed the PCR reads through MiXCR, listing each CDR3 protein once. The sample contains a few hundred thousand distinct CDR3 sequences, roughly a quarter of which appear only once. Sequencing was performed on PBMCs, taken before TCRalphabeta/CD19-depleted stem cell transplant. These receptors all stem from a boy less than two years old with Wiskott-Aldrich syndrome, due to receive a stem cell transplant. The CDR3 runs from the conserved cysteine through the conserved F or W. D genes are given only for firm matches.

d_call v_call cdr3_aa
TRBD2 TRBV5-1 CASSRGLAGSNEQFF
TRBD2 TRBV20-1 CSARDASGGTDTQYF
TRBD1 TRBV6-5 CASRAGGEQYF
. TRBV5-1 CASKPRTDTPYEQYF
. TRBV5-5 CASSFDGIFGYTF
. TRBV21-1 CASSKTSEQYF
. TRBV5-1 CASSFLAEQNTGELFF
TRBD1 TRBV5-1 CASSLRDRVPGANVLTF
. TRBV5-4 CASSRGSNDEQFF
. TRBV12-3/TRBV12-4 CASSLGGGTDTQYF
. TRBV7-2 CASSPYTYTYNEQFF
. TRBV20-1 CSAINRDRNYGYTF
TRBD2 TRBV5-1 CASSRTSGTYEQYF
. TRBV21-1 CASRLGRETQYF
TRBD2 TRBV19 CASSIPGLAATDTQYF
. TRBV12-3/TRBV12-4 CASSFGESEGYTF
. TRBV5-6 CASSRQVGSYEQYF
. TRBV20-1 CSALTVNTEAFF
. TRBV28 CASSLFKYEQYF
. TRBV5-1 CASSFAVLDTQYF
TRBD1 TRBV4-2 CASSQEGTGRFYEQYF
. TRBV2 CASSEAHGGEKLFF
. TRBV5-1 CASSSGSTNEKLFF
. TRBV7-9 CASSLGHQTQYF
. TRBV9 CASSVGMGSYNEQFF
TRBD1 TRBV5-6 CASSVPGQGTDTQYF
. TRBV7-9 CASTLLSNGELFF
. TRBV30 CAWSVRQVTGELFF
TRBD2 TRBV4-1 CASSQDYSGRQFF
. TRBV4-1 CASSQDQYRVNTEAFF
. TRBV30 CAWSGSSLYNEQFF
TRBD1 TRBV29-1 CSVSGQGGETQYF
. TRBV7-6 CASSPEAGYEQYF
TRBD2 TRBV2 CASRTSGSIQAGETQYF
. TRBV12-3/TRBV12-4 CASSPNRVHTGELFF
. TRBV6-5 CASSFDRTHYYGYTF
TRBD2 TRBV5-1 CASSLASGRAAQETQYF
. TRBV10-3 CATGGSGKLGHEQYF
. TRBV5-1 CASSLVAPTDTQYF
TRBD1 TRBV5-1 CASSQLGQGTYNEQFF
TRBD2 TRBV28 CASEASGRAFSYNEQFF
. TRBV9 CASSAGVGSGANVLTF
TRBD2 TRBV5-1 CASSVRLAGDTQYF
TRBD1 TRBV28 CASSLLWTGLLNTEAFF
. TRBV5-1 CASSTPRGGNTGELFF
. TRBV7-2 CASSFLGGEQYF
TRBD1 TRBV5-1 CASSPQGQDTQYF
TRBD2 TRBV5-1 CASSRSGLAWTDTQYF
. TRBV9 CASSVEAGSIQYF
TRBD2 TRBV10-3 CAIRDSGSSYNEQFF
. TRBV20-1 CSQQGLNTEAFF